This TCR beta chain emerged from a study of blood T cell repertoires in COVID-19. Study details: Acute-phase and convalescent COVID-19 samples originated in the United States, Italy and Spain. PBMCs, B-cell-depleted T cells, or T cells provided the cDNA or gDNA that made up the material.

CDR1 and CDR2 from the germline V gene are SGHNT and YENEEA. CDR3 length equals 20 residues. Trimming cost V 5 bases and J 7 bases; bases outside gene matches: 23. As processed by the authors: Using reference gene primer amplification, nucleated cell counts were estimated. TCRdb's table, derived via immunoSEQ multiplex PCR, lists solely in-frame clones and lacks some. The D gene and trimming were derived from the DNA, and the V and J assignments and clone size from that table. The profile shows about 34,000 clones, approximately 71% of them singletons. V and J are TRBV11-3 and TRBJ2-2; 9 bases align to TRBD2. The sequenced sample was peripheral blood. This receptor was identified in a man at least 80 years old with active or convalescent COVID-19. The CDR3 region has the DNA TGTGCCAGCAGCGCCACCGCCTATTATAGCGGGAGTGGAGGTGGCGGGGAGCTGTTTTTT. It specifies CASSATAYYSGSGGGGELFF. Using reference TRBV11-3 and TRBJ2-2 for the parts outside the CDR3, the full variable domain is EAGVVQSPRYKIIEKKQPVAFWCNPISGHNTLYWYLQNLGQGPELLIRYENEEAVDDSQLPKDRFSAERLKGVDSTLKIQPAELGDSAVYLCASSATAYYSGSGGGGELFFGEGSRLTVL.